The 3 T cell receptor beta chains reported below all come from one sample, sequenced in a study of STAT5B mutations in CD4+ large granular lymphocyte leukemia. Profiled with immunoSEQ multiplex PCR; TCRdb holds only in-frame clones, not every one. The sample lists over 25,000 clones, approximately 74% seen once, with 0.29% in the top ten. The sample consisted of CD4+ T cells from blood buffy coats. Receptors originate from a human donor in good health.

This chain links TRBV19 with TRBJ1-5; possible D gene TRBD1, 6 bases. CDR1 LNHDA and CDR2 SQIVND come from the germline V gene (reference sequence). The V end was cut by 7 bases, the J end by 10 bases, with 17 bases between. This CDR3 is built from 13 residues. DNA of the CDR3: TGTGCCAGTAATTACCGGGGGGCTGAACCCCAGCATTTT. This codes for CASNYRGAEPQHF.

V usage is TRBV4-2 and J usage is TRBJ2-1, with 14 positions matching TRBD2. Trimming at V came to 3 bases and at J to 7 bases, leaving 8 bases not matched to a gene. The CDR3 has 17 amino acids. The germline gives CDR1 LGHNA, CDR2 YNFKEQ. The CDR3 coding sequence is TGTGCCAGCAGCCAGCCGGGACTAGCGGGAGTGGGGAATGAGCAGTTCTTC. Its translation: CASSQPGLAGVGNEQFF.

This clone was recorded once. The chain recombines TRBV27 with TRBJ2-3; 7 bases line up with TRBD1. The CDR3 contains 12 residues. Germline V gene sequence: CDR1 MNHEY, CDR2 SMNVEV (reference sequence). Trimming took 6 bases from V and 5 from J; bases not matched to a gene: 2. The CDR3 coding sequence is TGTGCCAGCAGCCCAGGGGGAGATACGCAGTATTTT. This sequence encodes CASSPGGDTQYF.